This T cell receptor beta chain was identified in a study of Graves' ophthalmopathy and Graves' hyperthyroidism. In this sample, this clonotype turned up once. Its antigen is as yet unknown. V was clipped by 5 bases and J by 9 bases, with 14 bases between them. The CDR3 spans 13 residues. The germline V gene encodes CDR1 SEHNR and CDR2 FQNEAQ (reference sequence). TCR beta CDR3 amplification used RNA transcripts. The first-round RT-PCR employed HTBI primers together with the Qiagen OneStep RT-PCR kit. A multiplex PCR was then performed as the second round. TCRdb processed the multiplex PCR reads anew with MiXCR; each CDR3 protein has one entry. The repertoire holds 560,000 or so distinct CDR3 sequences, roughly 39% seen once, with around 4.6% in the top ten. Study findings and constraints: Among expanded thyroid clonotypes above 0.001 frequency, most also occurred in blood. Built on 13 signatures, a model told ophthalmopathy apart from stable hyperthyroidism with approximately 85% sensitivity and 75% to 82% specificity.

The gene calls are TRBV7-9 and TRBJ1-5, with no clear D. Sequencing was carried out using peripheral blood or thyroid tissue (not recorded which). This TCR derives from an adult man with Graves' hyperthyroidism. In DNA form, the CDR3 reads TGTGCCAGCAGCCCTGACTCAAATTCGCCCCAGCATTTT. Protein: CASSPDSNSPQHF.